This T cell receptor beta chain was obtained from a study of shared clonotypes between healthy human individuals. The CDR3 is 12 residues long. Germline CDR1 reads SGHTA; CDR2 reads FQGNSA. V was clipped by 5 bases and J by 7 bases, with 12 bases between them. Every subset had its genomic DNA shared out evenly among several immunoSEQ plates. In the original analysis: Filtering was not the same, since immunoSEQ gave junction-only sequences without quality scores. The data were produced by immunoSEQ multiplex PCR, yet TCRdb's version contains in-frame clones alone and is incomplete. That table supplies the V and J calls and clone size; D and trimming were determined from the DNA. The sample lists around 1,000,000 clones; roughly 80% were seen once.

The J gene is TRBJ2-7, the V gene TRBV7-2; D is ambiguous. This TCR derives from a man younger than 35 in good health. Some clones in this sample may be carry-over from other donors' samples. Sequencing was performed on memory CD4+ T cells from PBMCs. Subset denoted: CD45RA-negative fraction. Here the CDR3 DNA reads TGTGCCAGCAGCCTCGCCTGGGGAGAGCAGTACTTC. Protein: CASSLAWGEQYF. The variable domain in full, completed from reference TRBV7-2 and TRBJ2-7, reads GAGVSQSPSNKVTEKGKDVELRCDPISGHTALYWYRQSLGQGLEFLIYFQGNSAPDKSGLPSDRFSAERTGGSVSTLTIQRTQQEDSAVYLCASSLAWGEQYFGPGTRLTVT.